The 18 T cell receptor beta chains below all came from one sample that was sequenced in a study of blood T cell repertoires in COVID-19. Generated by immunoSEQ multiplex PCR, the TCRdb table keeps only in-frame clones and is missing some. The repertoire holds roughly 260,000 clones, with 88% as singletons. The sequencing input was peripheral blood. The receptors derive from a man aged 55 to 70 who had recovered from COVID-19.

This chain connects TRBV27 to TRBJ2-5, with D perhaps matching TRBD1 (6 bases). Per the germline V gene, CDR1 is MNHEY and CDR2 is SMNVEV (reference sequence). The CDR3 runs to 13 residues. V dropped 8 bases and J dropped 4 bases, with 14 bases sitting between them. In DNA, the CDR3 is TGTGCCAGCGGCGACACAGGGTTAGAGACCCAGTACTTC. Translating gives CASGDTGLETQYF.

This chain connects TRBV6-5 to TRBJ1-4, with D perhaps TRBD1 (6 bases). The ends were cut back, 6 bases at V and 4 bases at J, with 15 bases in the middle. The germline gives CDR1 MNHEY, CDR2 SVGAGI. This CDR3 is built from 15 residues. Written as DNA, the CDR3 is TGTGCCAGCAGCCCCAGGACAGCCGGTAATGAAAAACTGTTTTTT. Encoded protein: CASSPRTAGNEKLFF.

The V call is TRBV5-1, the J call TRBJ2-2; 9 bases fit TRBD1. This CDR3 region has 15 residues. Germline-derived CDR1 and CDR2 are SGHRS and YFSETQ. With V trimmed by 4 bases and J by 5 bases, 6 bases remained unmatched. CDR3 protein: CASSTGQGKTGELFF. The DNA of the CDR3 is TGCGCCAGCAGCACCGGACAGGGGAAGACCGGGGAGCTGTTTTTT.

V gene TRBV30 combines with J gene TRBJ1-4, with 7 bases that match TRBD1. The V gene end was trimmed by 5 bases and the J gene end by 8 bases; junction bases not matched to a gene: 8. The CDR3 spans 13 residues. Looked up from germline, CDR1 is GTSNPN and CDR2 is SVGIG (reference sequence). The CDR3 here is CAWGGQVGEKLFF. DNA of the CDR3: TGTGCCTGGGGAGGACAGGTGGGCGAAAAACTGTTTTTT.

This chain uses TRBV21-1 with TRBJ2-2; the listed D gene, TRBD1, was not tested against the DNA. TRBV21-1 is a pseudogene segment. CDR3 length equals 16 residues. CDR3 sequence reads: CASSKQQEPNTGELFF. The CDR3 DNA reads as TGTGCCAGCAGCAAGCAACAGGAGCCGAACACCGGGGAGCTGTTTTTT.

The chain carries TRBV9 and TRBJ2-3, with a tentative D call TRBD1 (6 bases). The CDR3 extends over 15 amino acids. CDR1 is SGDLS and CDR2 is YYNGEE in the germline V gene. The ends were cut back, 4 bases at V and 0 bases at J, with 12 bases in the middle. CDR3 bases: TGTGCCAGCAGCCCCGGACAGATTAGCACAGATACGCAGTATTTT. It translates to CASSPGQISTDTQYF.

This chain links TRBV6-5 with TRBJ1-1; 7 nucleotides line up with TRBD1. Germline assignment: CDR1 MNHEY and CDR2 SVGAGI. This CDR3 comprises 16 residues. Trimming took 2 bases from V and 4 from J; bases not matched to a gene: 10. CDR3 protein: CASSYNDRVGGTEAFF. The CDR3 DNA sequence: TGTGCCAGCAGTTACAACGACAGGGTAGGGGGCACTGAAGCTTTCTTT.

The CDR3 is CASSVGGGGETQYF. The CDR3 nucleotides read TGTGCCAGCAGTGTCGGCGGGGGGGGAGAGACCCAGTACTTC. This sequence joins TRBV2 and TRBJ2-5, with TRBD2 matching over 9 bases. The CDR3 is 14 amino acids. The germline gives CDR1 SNHLY, CDR2 FYNNEI. J was trimmed by 4 bases and V by 4 bases; bases with no gene match: 4.

The J gene is TRBJ2-1, the V gene TRBV30; 7 nucleotides agree with TRBD2. Unmatched junction bases numbered 4, after V lost 0 bases and J lost 8 bases. Germline V gives CDR1 GTSNPN, CDR2 SVGIG (reference sequence). There are 13 residues in the CDR3. The CDR3 DNA sequence: TGTGCCTGGAGTGTACCAGGGAGGGATGAGCAGTTCTTC. Its translation: CAWSVPGRDEQFF.

The chain couples TRBV9 to TRBJ1-3; D gene uncertain. The germline V gene has CDR1 SGDLS and CDR2 YYNGEE. V lost 0 bases, J lost 1 base, and 8 bases lay in between. The CDR3 extends over 15 amino acids. CDR3 nucleotide sequence: TGTGCCAGCAGCGTAGGTGGGCTATCTGGAAACACCATATATTTT. Translation gives CASSVGGLSGNTIYF.

The chain recombines TRBV19 with TRBJ2-5; TRBD2 aligns across 14 bases. The CDR3 is 14 amino acids. The germline CDR1 and CDR2 sequences are LNHDA and SQIVND (reference sequence). V shed 8 bases, J shed 4 bases, and the junction held 3 bases outside the gene matches. The CDR3 spells CASSGTSGRETQYF. In DNA, the CDR3 is TGTGCCAGTTCCGGGACTAGCGGGAGAGAGACCCAGTACTTC.

The gene calls are TRBV7-9 and TRBJ2-7; D unclear. Germline V gene lookup returns CDR1 SEHNR and CDR2 FQNEAQ (reference sequence). This CDR3 has 15 amino acids. Trimming shortened V by 1 base and J by 1 base, and 11 bases separated the two germline ends. Written as DNA, the CDR3 is TGTGCCAGCAGCTTAGGTACGCAGGCTTCCTACGAGCAGTACTTC. This sequence encodes CASSLGTQASYEQYF.

The V gene is TRBV5-6, the J gene TRBJ1-2; D is uncertain. V lost 2 bases and J 5 bases, leaving 13 bases between the germline ends. CDR1 SGHDT and CDR2 YYEEEE come from the germline V gene. The CDR3 is 14 residues long. In DNA form, the CDR3 reads TGTGCCAGCAGCTTATCGGGAGGAAGGTATGGCTACACCTTC. It specifies CASSLSGGRYGYTF.

This clone was observed once. The gene calls are TRBV7-2 and TRBJ2-7; a possible D gene is TRBD1 (5 bases). Trimming shortened V by 3 bases and J by 6 bases, and 15 bases separated the two germline ends. This CDR3 spans 14 amino acids. Per germline, CDR1 SGHTA and CDR2 FQGNSA. The CDR3 protein is CASSFGRDSSEQYF. CDR3 sequence (DNA): TGTGCCAGCAGCTTCGGCAGGGATTCGAGCGAGCAGTACTTC.

This rearrangement joins TRBV5-1 to TRBJ2-7, with a possible D match to TRBD1 (5 bases). With 4 bases removed from V and 0 bases from J, the gap between germline ends came to 17 bases. CDR1 and CDR2 from the germline V gene are SGHRS and YFSETQ. The CDR3 length is 16 residues. DNA for the CDR3: TGCGCCAGCAGCCCTAACGCAGGCAGGGCCTCCTACGAGCAGTACTTC. Protein sequence: CASSPNAGRASYEQYF.

This clone was counted only a few times. The gene calls are TRBV4-1 and TRBJ2-7; tentative D call: TRBD1 (5 bases). The ends were cut back, 6 bases at V and 0 bases at J, with 15 bases in the middle. This CDR3 comprises 15 residues. Germline-derived CDR1 and CDR2 are MGHRA and YSYEKL. DNA of the CDR3: TGCGCCAGCAGATCCCTTACAGGTAGCTCCTACGAGCAGTACTTC. It specifies CASRSLTGSSYEQYF.

The chain is built from TRBV10-3 and TRBJ2-7; D possibly corresponds to TRBD2 (5 bases). CDR1 and CDR2 from the germline V gene are ENHRY and SYGVKD. Trimming took off 8 bases at V and 0 bases at J, with 11 bases between the two ends. The CDR3 spans 13 residues. This chain's CDR3 is CAIGPSLSYEQYF. CDR3 nucleotides: TGTGCCATCGGGCCTAGCCTCTCCTACGAGCAGTACTTC.

V gene TRBV11-2 combines with J gene TRBJ2-5; 12 nucleotides agree with TRBD2. V was clipped by 4 bases and J by 5 bases; unmatched bases: 11. The length of the CDR3 is 17 residues. The germline CDR1 and CDR2 sequences are SGHAT and FQNNGV. The CDR3 DNA sequence: TGTGCCAGCAGCTACAGGACTAGCGGGACCACCCCCGAGACCCAGTACTTC. Translation: CASSYRTSGTTPETQYF. The entire variable domain, with the rest obtained from reference TRBV11-2 and TRBJ2-5, is as follows: EAGVAQSPRYKIIEKRQSVAFWCNPISGHATLYWYQQILGQGPKLLIQFQNNGVVDDSQLPKDRFSAERLKGVDSTLKIQPAKLEDSAVYLCASSYRTSGTTPETQYFGPGTRLLVL.